This TCR beta chain emerged from a study of control samples from healthy donors and cancer patients. Assay: immunoSEQ multiplex PCR; the TCRdb copy retains only in-frame clones and omits some. This table holds some 120,000 clones, approximately 90% found once. This clone occurred once. Germline V CDR1 and CDR2: SNHLY, FYNNEI. This CDR3 has 15 amino acids. The V gene lost 1 base and the J gene lost 4 bases, with 13 bases spanning the gap. This sequence was found in a woman aged 70 to 79 in good health. The gene calls are TRBV2 and TRBJ1-1, with a tentative D call TRBD1 (5 bases). The sample consisted of blood. The CDR3 region is CASSEGPGSLTEAFF. CDR3 bases: TGTGCCAGCAGTGAAGGGCCAGGGTCCCTCACTGAAGCTTTCTTT.